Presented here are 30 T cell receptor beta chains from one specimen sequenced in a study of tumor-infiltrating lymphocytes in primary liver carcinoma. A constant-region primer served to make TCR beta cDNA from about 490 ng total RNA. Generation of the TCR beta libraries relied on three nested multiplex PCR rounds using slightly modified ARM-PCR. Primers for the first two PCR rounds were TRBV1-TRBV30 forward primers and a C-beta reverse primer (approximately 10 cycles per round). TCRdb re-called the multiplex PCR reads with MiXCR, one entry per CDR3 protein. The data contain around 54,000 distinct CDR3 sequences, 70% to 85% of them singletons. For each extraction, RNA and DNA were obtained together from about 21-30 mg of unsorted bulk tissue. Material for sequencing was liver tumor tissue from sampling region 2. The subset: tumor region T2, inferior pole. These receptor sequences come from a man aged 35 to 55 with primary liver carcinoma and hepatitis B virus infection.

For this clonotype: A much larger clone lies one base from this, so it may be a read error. DNA for the CDR3: TGTGCCAGCAGTGATGCGGGGGGGACTAATTCACCCCTCCACTTT. It specifies CASSDAGGTNSPLHF. V usage is TRBV25-1 and J usage is TRBJ1-6; D possibly corresponds to TRBD1 (5 bases). V shed 3 bases and J shed 6 bases, with 12 bases lying between them. The CDR3 length is 15 residues. Looked up from germline, CDR1 is MGHDK and CDR2 is SYGVNS.

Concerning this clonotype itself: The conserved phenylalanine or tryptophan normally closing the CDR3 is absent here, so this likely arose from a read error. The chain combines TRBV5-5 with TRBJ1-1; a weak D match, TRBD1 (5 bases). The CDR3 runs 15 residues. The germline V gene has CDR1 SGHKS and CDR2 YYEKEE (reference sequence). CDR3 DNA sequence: TGTGCCAGCAGCTTGCGGGGCGCGGGGAACATTGAAGCTTTCATT. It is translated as CASSLRGAGNIEAFI.

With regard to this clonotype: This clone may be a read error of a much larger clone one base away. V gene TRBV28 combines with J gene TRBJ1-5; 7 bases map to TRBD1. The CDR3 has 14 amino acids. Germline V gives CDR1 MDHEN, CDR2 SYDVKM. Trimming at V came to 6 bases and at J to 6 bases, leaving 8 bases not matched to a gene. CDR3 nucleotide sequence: TGTGCCAGCAGGAGTACAGGGGTAGTTCAGCCCCAGCATTTT. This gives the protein CASRSTGVVQPQHF.

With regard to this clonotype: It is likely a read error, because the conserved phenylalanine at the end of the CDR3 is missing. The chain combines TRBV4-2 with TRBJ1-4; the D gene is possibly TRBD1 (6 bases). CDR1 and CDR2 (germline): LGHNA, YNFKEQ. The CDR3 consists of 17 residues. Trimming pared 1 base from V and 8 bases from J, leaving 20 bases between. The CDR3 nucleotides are TGTGCCAGCAGCCAAGGTCCCCTAGGGGGGGTTTTCGAAAAACTGTTTTAT. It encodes CASSQGPLGGVFEKLFY.

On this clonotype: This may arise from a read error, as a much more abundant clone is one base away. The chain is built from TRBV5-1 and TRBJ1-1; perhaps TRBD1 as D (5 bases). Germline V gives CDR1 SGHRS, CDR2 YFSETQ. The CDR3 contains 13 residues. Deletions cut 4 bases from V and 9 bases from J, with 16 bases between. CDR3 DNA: TGCGCCAGCAGCCCGGGACCGGGAGCTAAAGCTTTCTTT. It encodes CASSPGPGAKAFF.

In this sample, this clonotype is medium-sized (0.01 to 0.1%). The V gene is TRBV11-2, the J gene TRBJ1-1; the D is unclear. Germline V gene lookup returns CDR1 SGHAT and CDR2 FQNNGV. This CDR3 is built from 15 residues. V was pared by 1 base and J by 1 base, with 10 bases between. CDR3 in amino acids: CASSLAGSPNTEAFF. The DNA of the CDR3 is TGTGCCAGCAGCTTAGCAGGATCCCCGAACACTGAAGCTTTCTTT. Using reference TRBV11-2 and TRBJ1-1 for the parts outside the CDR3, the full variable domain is EAGVAQSPRYKIIEKRQSVAFWCNPISGHATLYWYQQILGQGPKLLIQFQNNGVVDDSQLPKDRFSAERLKGVDSTLKIQPAKLEDSAVYLCASSLAGSPNTEAFFGQGTRLTVV.

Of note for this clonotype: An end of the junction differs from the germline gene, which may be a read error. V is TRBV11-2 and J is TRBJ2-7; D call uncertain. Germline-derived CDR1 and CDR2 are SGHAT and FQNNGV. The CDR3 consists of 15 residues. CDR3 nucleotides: TGTACCAGCAGCCTGTCTGTGGGAATATCCTGCGAGCAGTACTTC. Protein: CTSSLSVGISCEQYF. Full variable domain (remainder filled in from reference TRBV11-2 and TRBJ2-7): EAGVAQSPRYKIIEKRQSVAFWCNPISGHATLYWYQQILGQGPKLLIQFQNNGVVDDSQLPKDRFSAERLKGVDSTLKIQPAKLEDSAVYLCTSSLSVGISCEQYFGPGTRLTVT.

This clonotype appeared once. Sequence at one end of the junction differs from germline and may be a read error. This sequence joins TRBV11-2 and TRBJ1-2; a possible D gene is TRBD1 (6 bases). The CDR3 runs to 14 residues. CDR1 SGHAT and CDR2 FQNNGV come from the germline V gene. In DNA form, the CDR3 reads TGTGCCAGGAGAGAGAGGGACACCATCTATGGCCACACCTTC. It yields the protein CARRERDTIYGHTF.

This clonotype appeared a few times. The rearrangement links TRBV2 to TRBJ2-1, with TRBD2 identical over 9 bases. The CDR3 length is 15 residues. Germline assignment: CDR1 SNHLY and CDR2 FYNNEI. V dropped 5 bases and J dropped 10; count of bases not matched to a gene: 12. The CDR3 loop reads CASSLFTSGLGEQFF. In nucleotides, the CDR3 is TGTGCCAGCAGTTTGTTTACTAGCGGGCTAGGGGAGCAGTTCTTC. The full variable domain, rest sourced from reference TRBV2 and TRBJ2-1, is EPEVTQTPSHQVTQMGQEVILRCVPISNHLYFYWYRQILGQKVEFLVSFYNNEISEKSEIFDDQFSVERPDGSNFTLKIRSTKLEDSAMYFCASSLFTSGLGEQFFGPGTRLTVL.

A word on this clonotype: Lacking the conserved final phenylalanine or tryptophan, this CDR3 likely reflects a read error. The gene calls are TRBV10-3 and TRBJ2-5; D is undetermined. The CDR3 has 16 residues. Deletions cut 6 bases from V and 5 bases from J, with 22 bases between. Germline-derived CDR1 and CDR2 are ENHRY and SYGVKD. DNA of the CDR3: TGTGCCATCAGACCCCCCTTGGGCCACCCAGATGAGACCCAGTACATC. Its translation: CAIRPPLGHPDETQYI.

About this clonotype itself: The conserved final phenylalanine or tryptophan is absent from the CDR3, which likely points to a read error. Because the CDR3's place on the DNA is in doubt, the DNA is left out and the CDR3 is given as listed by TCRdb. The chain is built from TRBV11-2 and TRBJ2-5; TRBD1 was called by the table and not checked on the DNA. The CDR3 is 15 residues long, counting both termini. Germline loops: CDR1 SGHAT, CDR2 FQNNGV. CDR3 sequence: CASSLTWTAQETHNS.

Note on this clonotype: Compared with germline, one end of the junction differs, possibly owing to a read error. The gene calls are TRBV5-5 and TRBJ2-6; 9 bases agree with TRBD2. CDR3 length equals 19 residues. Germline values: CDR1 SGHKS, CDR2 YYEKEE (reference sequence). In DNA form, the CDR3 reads TGTGTCAGCTGCTTGAGACTAGCGGAGATTAGCTCTGGGGCCAACGTCCTGACTTTC. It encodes CVSCLRLAEISSGANVLTF. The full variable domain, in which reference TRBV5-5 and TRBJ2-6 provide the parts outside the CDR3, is DAGVTQSPTHLIKTRGQQVTLRCSPISGHKSVSWYQQVLGQGPQFIFQYYEKEERGRGNFPDRFSARQFPNYSSELNVNALLLGDSALYLCVSCLRLAEISSGANVLTFGAGSRLTVL.

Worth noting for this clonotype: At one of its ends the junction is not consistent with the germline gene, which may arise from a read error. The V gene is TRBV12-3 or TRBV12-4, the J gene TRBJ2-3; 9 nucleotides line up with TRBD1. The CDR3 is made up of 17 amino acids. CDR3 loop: CTSSLGQGPSSTNTQYF. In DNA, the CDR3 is TGTACCAGCAGTTTGGGACAGGGACCTTCTAGCACAAATACGCAGTATTTT.

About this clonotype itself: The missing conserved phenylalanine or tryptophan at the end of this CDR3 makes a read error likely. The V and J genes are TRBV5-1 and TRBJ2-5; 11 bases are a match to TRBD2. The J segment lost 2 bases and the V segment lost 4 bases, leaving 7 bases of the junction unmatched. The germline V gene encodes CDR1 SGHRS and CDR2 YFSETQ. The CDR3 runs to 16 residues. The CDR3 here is CASSPLAGGSQETQYP. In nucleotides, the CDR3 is TGCGCCAGCAGCCCCCTAGCGGGAGGATCACAAGAGACCCAGTACCCC.

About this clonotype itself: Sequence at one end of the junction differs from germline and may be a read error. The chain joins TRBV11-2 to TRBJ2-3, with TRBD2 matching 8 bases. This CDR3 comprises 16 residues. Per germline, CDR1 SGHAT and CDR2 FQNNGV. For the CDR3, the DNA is TGTGCCAGCAGCCCCCCAACTAGCGGCAGCATAGATGCGCAGTATTTT. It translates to CASSPPTSGSIDAQYF.

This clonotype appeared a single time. CDR3 sequence (DNA): TGTGCCAGCGAGCGCGAGGAGACCCAGTACTTC. The encoded protein is CASEREETQYF. This rearrangement joins TRBV5-6 to TRBJ2-5; no definite D call. The CDR3 loop spans 11 amino acids. Germline lookup yields CDR1 SGHDT and CDR2 YYEEEE. V was pared by 7 bases and J by 5 bases, with 9 bases between.

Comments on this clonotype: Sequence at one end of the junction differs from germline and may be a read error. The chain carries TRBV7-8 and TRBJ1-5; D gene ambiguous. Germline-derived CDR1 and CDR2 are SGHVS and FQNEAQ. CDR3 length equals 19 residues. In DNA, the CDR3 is TGTGCCAGCAGCTTAGGGTTCGCAGGAACACTCGTTAGCAATCAGTCCCAGCATTTT. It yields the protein CASSLGFAGTLVSNQSQHF. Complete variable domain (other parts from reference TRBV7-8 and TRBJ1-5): GAGVSQSPRYKVAKRGQDVALRCDPISGHVSLFWYQQALGQGPEFLTYFQNEAQLDKSGLPSDRFFAERPEGSVSTLKIQRTQQEDSAVYLCASSLGFAGTLVSNQSQHFGDGTRLSIL.

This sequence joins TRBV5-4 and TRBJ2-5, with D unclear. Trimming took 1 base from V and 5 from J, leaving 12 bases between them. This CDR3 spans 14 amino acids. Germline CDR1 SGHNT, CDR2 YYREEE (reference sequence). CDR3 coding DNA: TGTGCCAGCAGCTTGAGTGACAATTTGGAGACCCAGTACTTC. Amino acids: CASSLSDNLETQYF.

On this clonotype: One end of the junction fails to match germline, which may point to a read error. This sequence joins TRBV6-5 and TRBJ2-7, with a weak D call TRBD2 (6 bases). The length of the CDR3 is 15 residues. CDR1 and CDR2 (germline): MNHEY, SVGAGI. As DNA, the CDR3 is TGTGCCAGCAGTTACTGGCGGGGCGGTAACTACGAGGAGTACTTC. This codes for CASSYWRGGNYEEYF.

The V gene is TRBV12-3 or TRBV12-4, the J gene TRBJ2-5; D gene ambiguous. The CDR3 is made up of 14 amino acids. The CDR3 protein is CTNSFPATQETQYF. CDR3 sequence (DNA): TGTACCAACAGTTTCCCGGCTACTCAAGAGACCCAGTACTTC.

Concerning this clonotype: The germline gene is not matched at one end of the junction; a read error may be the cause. The CDR3 DNA is TGTGTCAGCAGGGGGGTGAGGATGGCGGGAGGCGACAATGAGCAGTTCTTC. Its protein product is CVSRGVRMAGGDNEQFF. The chain carries TRBV28 and TRBJ2-1; D possibly corresponds to TRBD2 (8 bases). The CDR3 spans 17 residues. The germline V gene encodes CDR1 MDHEN and CDR2 SYDVKM. The full variable domain, in which reference TRBV28 and TRBJ2-1 provide the parts outside the CDR3, is DVKVTQSSRYLVKRTGEKVFLECVQDMDHENMFWYRQDPGLGLRLIYFSYDVKMKEKGDIPEGYSVSREKKERFSLILESASTNQTSMYLCVSRGVRMAGGDNEQFFGPGTRLTVL.

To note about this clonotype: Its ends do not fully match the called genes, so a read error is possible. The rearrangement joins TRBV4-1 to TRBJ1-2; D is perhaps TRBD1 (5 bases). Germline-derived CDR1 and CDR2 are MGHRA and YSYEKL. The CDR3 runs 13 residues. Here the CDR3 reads CASREIANYGYTF. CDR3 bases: TGCGCAAGCAGGGAGATAGCTAACTATGGCTACACCTTC.

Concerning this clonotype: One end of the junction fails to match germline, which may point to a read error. The CDR3 spells CVSSQEGNTYEQYF. The DNA of the CDR3 is TGTGTCAGCAGCCAAGAAGGGAACACCTACGAGCAGTACTTC. V is TRBV4-2 and J is TRBJ2-7; D is undetermined. The CDR3 is 14 amino acids. CDR1 and CDR2 from the germline V gene are LGHNA and YNFKEQ.

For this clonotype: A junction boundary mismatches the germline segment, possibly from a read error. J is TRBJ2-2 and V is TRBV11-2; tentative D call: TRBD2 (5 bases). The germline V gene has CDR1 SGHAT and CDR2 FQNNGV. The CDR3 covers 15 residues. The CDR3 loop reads CASLPPRVYAGELFF. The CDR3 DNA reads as TGTGCCAGCCTCCCACCGCGAGTGTACGCCGGGGAGCTGTTCTTT.

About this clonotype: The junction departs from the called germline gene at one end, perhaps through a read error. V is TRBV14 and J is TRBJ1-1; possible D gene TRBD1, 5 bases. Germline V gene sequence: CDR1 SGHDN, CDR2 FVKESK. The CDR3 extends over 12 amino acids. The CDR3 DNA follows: TGTGCCAACATCCAAGACGGGGCTGAAGCTCTCTTT. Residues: CANIQDGAEALF.

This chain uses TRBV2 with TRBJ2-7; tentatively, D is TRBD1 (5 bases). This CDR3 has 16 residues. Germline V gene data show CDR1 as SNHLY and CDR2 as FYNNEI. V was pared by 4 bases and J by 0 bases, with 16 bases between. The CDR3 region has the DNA TGTGCCAGCAGTGCCCCGAGACAGCCCAGCTCCTACGAGCAGTACTTC. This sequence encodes CASSAPRQPSSYEQYF.

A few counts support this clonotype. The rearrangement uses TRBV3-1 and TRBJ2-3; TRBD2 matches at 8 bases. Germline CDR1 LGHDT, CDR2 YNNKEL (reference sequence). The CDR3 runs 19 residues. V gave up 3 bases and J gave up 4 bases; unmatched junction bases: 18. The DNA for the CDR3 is TGTGCCAGCAGCCAGATCTCGGGGGCACATAGCGGGATCGCAGATACGCAGTATTTT. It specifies CASSQISGAHSGIADTQYF.

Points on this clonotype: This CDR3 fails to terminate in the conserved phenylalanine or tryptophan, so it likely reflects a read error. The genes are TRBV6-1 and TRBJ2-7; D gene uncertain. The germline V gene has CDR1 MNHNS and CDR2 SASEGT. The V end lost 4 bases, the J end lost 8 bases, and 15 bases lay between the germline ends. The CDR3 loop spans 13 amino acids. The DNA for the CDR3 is TGTGCCAGCAGTGTAGGGCCCTCAGGCAAGCAGTACTTG. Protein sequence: CASSVGPSGKQYL.

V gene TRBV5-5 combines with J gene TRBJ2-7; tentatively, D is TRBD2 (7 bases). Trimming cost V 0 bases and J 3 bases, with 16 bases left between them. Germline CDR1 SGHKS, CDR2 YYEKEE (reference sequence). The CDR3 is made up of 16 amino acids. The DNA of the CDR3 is TGTGCCAGCAGCTTGGTTACGGGGGGCCTCAACTACGAGCAGTACTTC. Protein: CASSLVTGGLNYEQYF.

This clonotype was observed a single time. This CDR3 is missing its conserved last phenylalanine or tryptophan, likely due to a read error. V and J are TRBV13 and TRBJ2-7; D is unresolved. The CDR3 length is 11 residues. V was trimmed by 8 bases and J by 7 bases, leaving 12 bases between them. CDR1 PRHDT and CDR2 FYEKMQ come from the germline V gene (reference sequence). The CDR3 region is CASDLRGEQYY. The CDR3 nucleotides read TGTGCCAGCGACTTACGCGGTGAGCAGTACTAC.